These T cell receptor beta chains were read from a single sample in a study of blood T cell repertoires in COVID-19. Repertoires were generated with immunoSEQ multiplex PCR, while TCRdb's copy carries only in-frame clones and drops some. In the table there are about 170,000 clones, 84% of which are singletons. The sequenced sample consisted of peripheral blood. Every receptor here comes from a woman older than 75 with COVID-19, enrolled during active disease. The CDR3 runs from the conserved cysteine through the conserved F or W. D genes are given only for firm matches. Expanded clones get a size class; other rows say once, few or many, or leave the size out.

>NA|TRBD2|TRBJ2-1|TRBV10-1
TGCGCCAGCATTCTCCGGGCAGCGGGGCACAATGAGCAGTTCTTC
CASILRAAGHNEQFF
>NA|TRBD1|TRBJ1-2|TRBV5-1
TGCGCCAGCACCAGGGACAGGGATGGCTACACCTTC
CASTRDRDGYTF
>NA|TRBD1|TRBJ2-5|TRBV19
TGTGCCAGTAGTACCAGGACAGGGTCGGCAGAGACCCAGTACTTC
CASSTRTGSAETQYF
>few|TRBD1|TRBJ2-7|TRBV2
TGTGCCAGCAGTGGGACAGGGGCCTACGAGCAGTACTTC
CASSGTGAYEQYF
>NA|NA|TRBJ2-1|TRBV2
TGTGCCAGCAGTGGAGTTGGTGGACTGCAGTTCTTC
CASSGVGGLQFF
>NA|TRBD2|TRBJ2-5|TRBV29-1
TGCAGCGTCGGACCGGGACTAGCGGGAGGCAGGGAGACCCAGTACTTC
CSVGPGLAGGRETQYF
>NA|TRBD1|TRBJ1-2|TRBV19
TGTGCCAGTAGTACCCGACAGGGGTCGAGGCTTGGCTACACCTTC
CASSTRQGSRLGYTF
>NA|NA|TRBJ2-1|TRBV9
TGTGCCAGCAGCGTAGTCGGGAACTCCTACAATGAGCAGTTCTTC
CASSVVGNSYNEQFF
>NA|NA|TRBJ2-1|TRBV19
TGTGCCAGTAGTATAGATCGGTCTTGGGACTCGTCGTACAATGAGCAGTTCTTC
CASSIDRSWDSSYNEQFF
>NA|NA|TRBJ2-2|TRBV7-7
TGTGCTAGCAGCCCAAGGGAGGGGGCCGGGGAGCTGTTTTTT
CASSPREGAGELFF
>NA|NA|TRBJ1-4|TRBV2
TGTGCCAGCGCGTCGGAAGGGGAAGAAAAACTGTTTTTT
CASASEGEEKLFF
>NA|TRBD2|TRBJ2-1|TRBV7-2
TGTGCCAGCAGCTTAGCGCCTAGCGGCTACAACAATGAGCAGTTCTTC
CASSLAPSGYNNEQFF
>NA|TRBD2|TRBJ2-1|TRBV10-3
TGTGCCATCAGTGAGTCGAGACTAGCGGGGGGTAATGAGCAGTTCTTC
CAISESRLAGGNEQFF
>NA|NA|TRBJ1-2|TRBV7-2
TGTGCCAGCACCCCGTCCGGGGGGGGGTCTAACTATGGCTACACCTTC
CASTPSGGGSNYGYTF
>NA|TRBD2|TRBJ2-2|TRBV3-1/TRBV3-2
TGTGCCAGCAGCCAAAGAGCGGGGTCTTACACCGGGGAGCTGTTTTTT
CASSQRAGSYTGELFF
>NA|NA|TRBJ2-3|TRBV9
TGTGCCAGCAGCGTATTAGGGGGTGGTGGAATCACAGATACGCAGTATTTT
CASSVLGGGGITDTQYF
>few|NA|TRBJ2-3|TRBV12-3/TRBV12-4
TGTGCCAGCAGCGGGAATACGCAGTATTTT
CASSGNTQYF
>NA|TRBD1|TRBJ2-5|TRBV6-6
TGTGCCAGCAGTTACCACGGACAGGAGGAGACCCAGTACTTC
CASSYHGQEETQYF
>NA|TRBD1|TRBJ1-2|TRBV27
TGTGCCAGCAGAAATACAGGGGGCGGCGGCTACACCTTC
CASRNTGGGGYTF
>NA|TRBD2|TRBJ2-7|TRBV30
TGTGCCTGGAGCACGGGAGGGGTATACGAGCAGTACTTC
CAWSTGGVYEQYF
>NA|TRBD1|TRBJ1-6|TRBV7-2
TGTGCCAGCAGCCCGGACAGGGGATGGGATTCACCCCTCCACTTT
CASSPDRGWDSPLHF
>NA|NA|TRBJ2-2|TRBV10-3
TGTGCCATCAGGCAGGACTATTACACCGGGGAGCTGTTTTTT
CAIRQDYYTGELFF
>NA|TRBD1|TRBJ1-1|TRBV24-1
TGTGCCACATCCAGGGGGCCGAACACTGAAGCTTTCTTT
CATSRGPNTEAFF
>NA|TRBD2|TRBJ2-7|TRBV27
TGTGCCAGCAGTACTCTAGCGGGAAGCCTCGGCTACGAGCAGTACTTC
CASSTLAGSLGYEQYF
>NA|TRBD1|TRBJ1-2|TRBV5-1
TGCGCCAGCAGCCTGGACAGGGCTAACTATGGCTACACCTTC
CASSLDRANYGYTF
>NA|TRBD1|TRBJ2-4|TRBV19
TGTGCCAGTTCGACAGGGGGAGCCAAAAACATTCAGTACTTC
CASSTGGAKNIQYF
>NA|NA|TRBJ1-6|TRBV9
TGTGCCAGCAGCGGGGGGCTAGGGCGAAACTATAATTCACCCCTCCACTTT
CASSGGLGRNYNSPLHF
>once|TRBD1|TRBJ1-2|TRBV9
TGTGCCAGCAGCGCCACAGGGGGCAGTCCCTATGGCTACACCTTC
CASSATGGSPYGYTF
>few|TRBD2|TRBJ2-3|TRBV5-6
TGTGCCACCCAAATAACTAGCGGGAAGAACATGGCGCAGTATTTT
CATQITSGKNMAQYF
>NA|TRBD2|TRBJ2-1|TRBV11-1
TGTGCCAGCAGCTTAGGACTAGCGGGGTACAATGAGCAGTTCTTC
CASSLGLAGYNEQFF
>few|NA|TRBJ2-7|TRBV18
TGTGCCAGCTCACCGCTACAGGGAAGTCGGTACTTC
CASSPLQGSRYF
>once|TRBD1|TRBJ2-2|TRBV5-6
TGTGCCAGCAGCTTGTCAGGGACAGGGGCCGGGGAGCTGTTTTTT
CASSLSGTGAGELFF
>NA|TRBD1|TRBJ1-2|TRBV10-1
TGCGCCAGCAGTGAGTCAGGGGGCCTGGTCTATGGCTACACCTTC
CASSESGGLVYGYTF
>NA|TRBD1|TRBJ2-3|TRBV18
TGTGCCAGCTCACCCCTCCCGCCCGGACAGGGGGCGATAGATACGCAGTATTTT
CASSPLPPGQGAIDTQYF
>NA|TRBD2|TRBJ2-7|TRBV5-5
TGTGCCAGCAGCTTCCTCACTAGCGGGGGCCCCTACGAGCAGTACTTC
CASSFLTSGGPYEQYF
>NA|NA|TRBJ2-5|TRBV2
TGTGCCAGCAGTGAAGAAGTTAGAAGGACCCAGTACTTC
CASSEEVRRTQYF
>NA|NA|TRBJ1-2|TRBV3-1/TRBV3-2
TGTGCCAGCAGCCAAGTTTACCAGGGTGGCTACACCTTC
CASSQVYQGGYTF
>few|NA|TRBJ2-2|TRBV27
TGTGCCAGCAGTCCCGGAGGGAACACCGGGGAGCTGTTTTTT
CASSPGGNTGELFF
>once|TRBD1|TRBJ1-4|TRBV5-5
TGTGCCAGCAGCCTACAGGGGGCGAATGAAAAACTGTTTTTT
CASSLQGANEKLFF
>NA|TRBD1|TRBJ1-3|TRBV5-1
TGCGCCAGCAGCCCGAACTTACAGGGGGCGTCAGGAAACACCATATATTTT
CASSPNLQGASGNTIYF
>few|NA|TRBJ2-7|TRBV7-8
TGTGCCAGCAGCTTAGCTAGACTAGAAGGCGAGCAGTACTTC
CASSLARLEGEQYF
>NA|NA|TRBJ1-2|TRBV15
TGTGCCACCAGCAGGAACACCCCCGAGGCGAATGGCTACACCTTC
CATSRNTPEANGYTF
>once|TRBD2|TRBJ2-1|TRBV18
TGTGCCAGCTCACCACGGGACTATTACAATGAGCAGTTCTTC
CASSPRDYYNEQFF
>NA|TRBD2|TRBJ2-1|TRBV11-2
TGTGCCAGCAGCTACCTACTAGCGGGGGGGCTCAATGAGCAGTTCTTC
CASSYLLAGGLNEQFF
>NA|NA|TRBJ1-1|TRBV18
TGTGCCAGCTCACTGGGGCACGACACTGAAGCTTTCTTT
CASSLGHDTEAFF
>NA|NA|TRBJ2-4|TRBV7-9
TGTGCCAGCAGCTCCGCAGGATCGGTCAAAAACATTCAGTACTTC
CASSSAGSVKNIQYF
>NA|NA|TRBJ2-7|TRBV30
TGTGCCTGGAGTACATACATTTACTACGAGCAGTACTTC
CAWSTYIYYEQYF